This entry lists 16 T cell receptor beta chains sequenced from one sample in a study of blood T cell repertoires in COVID-19. Profiling relied on immunoSEQ multiplex PCR, and the TCRdb table lists in-frame clones only, not all of them. The sample records 110,000 to 150,000 clones, about four fifths being singletons. The sample was PBMCs or T cells enriched from blood (not recorded which). All receptors derive from a man in his forties or fifties with acute COVID-19.

This clone was detected only a few times. The chain employs TRBV7-9 and TRBJ2-3, with unresolved D. Germline CDR1 SEHNR, CDR2 FQNEAQ (reference sequence). The CDR3 length is 12 residues. With 1 base removed from V and 9 bases from J, the gap between germline ends came to 8 bases. The CDR3 reads CASSLVERTQYF. The CDR3 nucleotides are TGTGCCAGCAGCTTAGTAGAGAGAACGCAGTATTTT. Complete variable domain (other parts from reference TRBV7-9 and TRBJ2-3): DTGVSQNPRHKITKRGQNVTFRCDPISEHNRLYWYRQTLGQGPEFLTYFQNEAQLEKSRLLSDRFSAERPKGSFSTLEIQRTEQGDSAMYLCASSLVERTQYFGPGTRLTVL.

This rearrangement joins TRBV20-1 to TRBJ2-3; maybe TRBD2 (5 bases). CDR1 and CDR2 from the germline V gene are DFQATT and SNEGSKA (reference sequence). The CDR3 contains 14 residues. V lost 3 bases to trimming and J lost 1 base, with 11 bases between them. CDR3 DNA sequence: TGCAGTGCTAGTGCCGGGGTCGGCACAGATACGCAGTATTTT. Protein sequence: CSASAGVGTDTQYF.

For this clone: The sample contains more than one DNA sequence encoding this CDR3. The CDR3 DNA reads TGTGCCAGCAGGAGAAACACTGAAGCTTTCTTT. It codes for CASRRNTEAFF. The gene calls are TRBV7-9 and TRBJ1-1, with D uncertain. The germline V gene has CDR1 SEHNR and CDR2 FQNEAQ (reference sequence). Trimming stripped 6 bases from V and 2 bases from J, with 4 bases between. The CDR3 consists of 11 residues.

This clone has more than one count but fewer than ten. This rearrangement joins TRBV2 to TRBJ2-1; 7 bases are shared with TRBD2. J gave up 3 bases and V 5 bases, and 10 bases lay outside the gene matches. Germline V gene lookup returns CDR1 SNHLY and CDR2 FYNNEI. The length of the CDR3 is 16 residues. The CDR3 reads CASSRQRDLDYNEQFF. As DNA, the CDR3 is TGTGCCAGCAGTCGCCAGCGGGACCTTGACTACAATGAGCAGTTCTTC. Using reference TRBV2 and TRBJ2-1 for the parts outside the CDR3, the full variable domain is EPEVTQTPSHQVTQMGQEVILRCVPISNHLYFYWYRQILGQKVEFLVSFYNNEISEKSEIFDDQFSVERPDGSNFTLKIRSTKLEDSAMYFCASSRQRDLDYNEQFFGPGTRLTVL.

The J gene is TRBJ2-1, the V gene TRBV11-2; TRBD2 might be the D (5 bases). V gave up 1 base and J gave up 3 bases, with 13 bases separating them. The CDR3 consists of 16 residues. Germline loops: CDR1 SGHAT, CDR2 FQNNGV. CDR3 nucleotide sequence: TGTGCCAGCAGCTTAGTTGGGGTTGACTACTACAATGAGCAGTTCTTC. Its translation: CASSLVGVDYYNEQFF. The whole variable domain, remainder taken from reference TRBV11-2 and TRBJ2-1, is EAGVAQSPRYKIIEKRQSVAFWCNPISGHATLYWYQQILGQGPKLLIQFQNNGVVDDSQLPKDRFSAERLKGVDSTLKIQPAKLEDSAVYLCASSLVGVDYYNEQFFGPGTRLTVL.

This chain joins TRBV10-3 and TRBJ1-2; 8 bases match TRBD1. Trimming cost V 4 bases and J 1 base; bases outside gene matches: 5. Germline lookup yields CDR1 ENHRY and CDR2 SYGVKD. This CDR3 contains 15 residues. DNA of the CDR3: TGTGCCATCAGTGCCAGACAGGGGATTAACTATGGCTACACCTTC. It translates to CAISARQGINYGYTF.

This clone has a single count. The rearrangement joins TRBV28 to TRBJ1-2; D is possibly TRBD1 (6 bases). CDR3 length: 14 residues. Trimming left V 1 base short and J 4 bases short, with 10 bases between. In germline, CDR1 is MDHEN, CDR2 SYDVKM. The CDR3 region is CASSLLGARYGYTF. The CDR3 region has the DNA TGTGCCAGCAGTTTATTGGGGGCACGCTATGGCTACACCTTC.

The CDR3 reads CASSYRDPANYGYTF. The CDR3, as DNA: TGTGCCAGCAGCTACCGGGATCCAGCTAACTATGGCTACACCTTC. The chain is built from TRBV7-2 and TRBJ1-2; D gene uncertain. V was shortened by 4 bases and J by 0 bases, with 12 bases between the two germline ends. Germline lookup yields CDR1 SGHTA and CDR2 FQGNSA. This CDR3 contains 15 residues.

This chain joins TRBV9 and TRBJ2-2, with 8 bases that match TRBD1. V trimming: 6 bases; J trimming: 5 bases; junction bases outside the gene matches: 12. The germline CDR1 and CDR2 sequences are SGDLS and YYNGEE. The CDR3 sequence is 16 residues long. CDR3 sequence reads: CASTRQGSYVTGELFF. The CDR3 region has the DNA TGTGCCAGCACACGACAGGGGTCCTACGTGACCGGGGAGCTGTTTTTT.

This clone has ten or more counts. The rearrangement links TRBV4-1 to TRBJ2-6, with D possibly TRBD2 on 6 matching bases. From germline, CDR1 is MGHRA and CDR2 YSYEKL. This CDR3 comprises 16 residues. The V end was cut by 3 bases, the J end by 2 bases, with 11 bases between. The CDR3 bases are TGCGCCAGCAGCCATGCGGGGTTCACTGGGGCCAACGTCCTGACTTTC. Residues: CASSHAGFTGANVLTF.

This rearrangement joins TRBV29-1 to TRBJ2-1; D is uncertain. CDR1 is SQVTM and CDR2 is ANQGSEA in the germline V gene. This CDR3 is built from 12 residues. V was clipped by 3 bases and J by 5 bases, with 8 bases between them. The CDR3 coding sequence is TGCAGCGTTGATCACCGAGACAATGAGCAGTTCTTC. Protein product: CSVDHRDNEQFF.

This sequence joins TRBV5-1 and TRBJ1-3, with D uncertain. Germline V gene data show CDR1 as SGHRS and CDR2 as YFSETQ. Trimming shortened V by 3 bases and J by 0 bases, and 10 bases separated the two germline ends. The CDR3 has 15 residues. CDR3 coding DNA: TGCGCCAGCAGCTCCGGGATCCTCTCTGGAAACACCATATATTTT. Protein product: CASSSGILSGNTIYF.

This chain connects TRBV27 to TRBJ2-5, with D maybe TRBD2 (5 bases). The V gene lost 4 bases and the J gene lost 2 bases, with 11 bases spanning the gap. The V gene's germline CDR1 is MNHEY and CDR2 SMNVEV (reference sequence). There are 14 residues in the CDR3. CDR3 DNA sequence: TGTGCCAGCAGTTCTGCGGGTCGGCAAGAGACCCAGTACTTC. It is translated as CASSSAGRQETQYF.

This clone was detected once. The V and J genes are TRBV6-5 and TRBJ1-5, with D perhaps TRBD1 (5 bases). Germline CDR1 and CDR2: MNHEY and SVGAGI. Trimming cost V 6 bases and J 5 bases, with 17 bases left between them. The CDR3 covers 15 residues. The CDR3 loop reads CASSVGQSRDQPQHF. The CDR3, as DNA: TGTGCCAGCAGCGTTGGACAATCCCGAGATCAGCCCCAGCATTTT.

This clone is categorized as medium-sized. The chain has TRBV19 and TRBJ1-5; D is unclear. The CDR3 contains 17 residues. V lost 4 bases to trimming and J lost 2 bases, with 18 bases between them. The germline V gene has CDR1 LNHDA and CDR2 SQIVND (reference sequence). The CDR3 nucleotides are TGTGCCAGTAGTACCGGAGCAGACTTGGTAGGCAATCAGCCCCAGCATTTT. It is translated as CASSTGADLVGNQPQHF.

The chain joins TRBV15 to TRBJ1-5, with 7 bases matching TRBD1. Germline-derived CDR1 and CDR2 are LNHNV and YYDKDF (reference sequence). V dropped 3 bases and J dropped 5; count of bases not matched to a gene: 4. The CDR3 totals 14 residues. The CDR3 sequence is CATSRDDRDQPQHF. In nucleotides, the CDR3 is TGTGCCACCAGCAGGGATGACAGGGATCAGCCCCAGCATTTT.